The clone carrying this TCR beta chain appeared a few times. Its antigen remains unidentified. This sample is part of a study of T-cell reconstitution after alpha-beta-depleted transplantation in children. Study results and caveats: Roughly two months post-transplant, alpha-beta T cells reportedly originated from several hundred graft clones that had expanded.

V was pared by 0 bases and J by 5 bases, with 5 bases of the junction left unmatched. Germline V lookup: CDR1 SGHAT, CDR2 FQNNGV. CDR3 length equals 15 residues. Molecular barcoding with unique molecular identifiers was used for the TCRbeta library. TCRdb re-called the PCR reads through MiXCR, storing one row per CDR3 protein. The data contain approximately 500,000 distinct CDR3 sequences, over 25% of them seen just once; the ten biggest clones take up 35% to 40%. The starting material was PBMCs, obtained before TCRalphabeta/CD19-depleted stem cell transplant. The clonotype comes from a boy under two years old with Wiskott-Aldrich syndrome, due to receive a stem cell transplant. The chain links TRBV11-2 to TRBJ2-3; 7 nucleotides align to TRBD2. The CDR3 reads CASSLDRLAVDTQYF. The DNA of the CDR3 is TGTGCCAGCAGCTTAGATCGCCTAGCGGTAGATACGCAGTATTTT.